Listed below are T cell receptor beta chains from one sample, sequenced in a study of blood T cell repertoires in COVID-19. Here immunoSEQ multiplex PCR was the method, and the copy in TCRdb shows in-frame clones only, minus some. The data hold about 140,000 clones, with about three quarters observed a single time. Sequencing was carried out using peripheral blood. Receptors were obtained from an elderly woman with active or convalescent COVID-19. The CDR3 runs from the conserved cysteine through the conserved F or W. A D gene is named only where the DNA matches it firmly. The size of a clone is reported for some rows only, either as once, few or many, or as a class for expanded clones.

TGTGCCAGCAGTTTATTTGCGGGAATGGGTGGCTACACCTTC	CASSLFAGMGGYTF	-	few	TRBV27	TRBJ1-2
TGCGCCAGCAGCTTGGGAGGGACAGGGGCGACCTACGAGCAGTACTTC	CASSLGGTGATYEQYF	TRBD1	-	TRBV5-1	TRBJ2-7
TGTGCCAGCAGCCACCGACAGCATTCACCCCTCCACTTT	CASSHRQHSPLHF	-	-	TRBV14	TRBJ1-6
TGTGCCAGCAGTGGGCACAGGGGGCTATCTGGAAACACCATATATTTT	CASSGHRGLSGNTIYF	TRBD1	few	TRBV6-1	TRBJ1-3
TGTGCCAGCAGGGAAGGACAGGGCACTGAAGCTTTCTTT	CASREGQGTEAFF	TRBD1	-	TRBV2	TRBJ1-1
TGTGCCTGGAGTGTAAAGACAGGGGGGAATTCACCCCTCCACTTT	CAWSVKTGGNSPLHF	TRBD1	-	TRBV30	TRBJ1-6
TGTGCCAGCCAAAAGACCGGGACAGGGTTTTCCTCACCCCTCCACTTT	CASQKTGTGFSSPLHF	TRBD1	few	TRBV5-6	TRBJ1-6
TGTGCCAGCAGTGAAGAGGTCAGGAATGAAAAACTGTTTTTT	CASSEEVRNEKLFF	-	once	TRBV2	TRBJ1-4
TGTGCCAGCAGCTTACAGGGGCTCAATGAAAAACTGTTTTTT	CASSLQGLNEKLFF	-	-	TRBV7-9	TRBJ1-4
TGTGCCAGCAGCTTAGCGCGGAGAGCTAGCGGGGGCACAGATACGCAGTATTTT	CASSLARRASGGTDTQYF	TRBD2	-	TRBV7-8	TRBJ2-3
TGTGCCAGCAGCGCTAAGCCGAGTATGGCCTACGAGCAGTACTTC	CASSAKPSMAYEQYF	-	-	TRBV9	TRBJ2-7
TGTGCCAGCAGCTTCCAAGGACAGGGCGGGGGCTATGGCTACACCTTC	CASSFQGQGGGYGYTF	TRBD1	-	TRBV7-2	TRBJ1-2
TGTGCCAGCAGTTCGGATGCCGGGACAGGGGGGAATTCACCCCTCCACTTT	CASSSDAGTGGNSPLHF	TRBD1	-	TRBV28	TRBJ1-6
TGTGCCAGCAGACTATGGACAGGGAACACCGGGGAGCTGTTTTTT	CASRLWTGNTGELFF	TRBD1	-	TRBV6-7	TRBJ2-2
TGCGCCAGCAGCCATAGTTCAGGGGTTTATGAGCAGTTCTTC	CASSHSSGVYEQFF	-	-	TRBV4-1	TRBJ2-1
TGTGCCAGCAGCGCGACAGGAAACACCGGGGAGCTGTTTTTT	CASSATGNTGELFF	-	-	TRBV9	TRBJ2-2
TGTGCCAGCAGTCCGCCCCCAGGATCCACTGAAGCTTTCTTT	CASSPPPGSTEAFF	-	-	TRBV28	TRBJ1-1
TGCAGTGCTAGTGCAGGCAGCTCCTATAATTCACCCCTCCACTTT	CSASAGSSYNSPLHF	-	many	TRBV20-1	TRBJ1-6
TGTGCCAGTAGTGTATCGGGGGGGCAGAATCAGCCCCAGCATTTT	CASSVSGGQNQPQHF	-	few	TRBV19	TRBJ1-5
TGTGCCAGCAGCTTGTGGTCAATAGGGGCTGATTCACCCCTCCACTTT	CASSLWSIGADSPLHF	-	-	TRBV5-8	TRBJ1-6
TGTGCCAGCAGTCGCATCGACCAGGGTGAGCAGTTCTTC	CASSRIDQGEQFF	-	-	TRBV12-3/TRBV12-4	TRBJ2-1
TGTGCCAGCAGCGAAATGGGACAAGGAAATGAAAAACTGTTTTTT	CASSEMGQGNEKLFF	-	-	TRBV7-9	TRBJ1-4
TGTGCCAGCAGCTTGAGAGGAATTTTGAGTGGCTACACCTTC	CASSLRGILSGYTF	-	-	TRBV5-6	TRBJ1-2
TGCGCCAGCAGCTTGGGGGCAGGCGGGGGGCAAGAGACCCAGTACTTC	CASSLGAGGGQETQYF	TRBD2	-	TRBV5-1	TRBJ2-5